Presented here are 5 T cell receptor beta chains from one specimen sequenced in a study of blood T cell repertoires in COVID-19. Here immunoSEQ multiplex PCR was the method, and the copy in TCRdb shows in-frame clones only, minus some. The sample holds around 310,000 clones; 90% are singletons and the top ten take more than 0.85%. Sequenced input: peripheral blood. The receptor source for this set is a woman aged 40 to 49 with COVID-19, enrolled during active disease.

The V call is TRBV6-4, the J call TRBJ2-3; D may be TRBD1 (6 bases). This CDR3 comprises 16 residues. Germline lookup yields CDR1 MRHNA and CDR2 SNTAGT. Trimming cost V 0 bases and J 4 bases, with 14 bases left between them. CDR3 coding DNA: TGTGCCAGCAGTGACTCGAATTCTGGGGGCGCAGATACGCAGTATTTT. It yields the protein CASSDSNSGGADTQYF.

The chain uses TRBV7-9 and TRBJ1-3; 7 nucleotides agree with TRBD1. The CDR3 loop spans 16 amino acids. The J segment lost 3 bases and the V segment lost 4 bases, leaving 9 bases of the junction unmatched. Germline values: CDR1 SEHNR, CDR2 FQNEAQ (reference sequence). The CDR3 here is CASSSISTGFGNTIYF. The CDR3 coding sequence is TGTGCCAGCAGCTCAATCTCGACAGGGTTTGGAAACACCATATATTTT. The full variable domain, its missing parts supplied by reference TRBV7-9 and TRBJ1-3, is DTGVSQNPRHKITKRGQNVTFRCDPISEHNRLYWYRQTLGQGPEFLTYFQNEAQLEKSRLLSDRFSAERPKGSFSTLEIQRTEQGDSAMYLCASSSISTGFGNTIYFGEGSWLTVV.

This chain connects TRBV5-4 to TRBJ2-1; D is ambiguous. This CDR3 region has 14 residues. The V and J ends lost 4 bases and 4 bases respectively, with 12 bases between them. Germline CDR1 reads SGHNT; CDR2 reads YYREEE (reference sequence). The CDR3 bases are TGTGCCAGCAGCCGAAGAACAGCTTACAATGAGCAGTTCTTC. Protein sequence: CASSRRTAYNEQFF.

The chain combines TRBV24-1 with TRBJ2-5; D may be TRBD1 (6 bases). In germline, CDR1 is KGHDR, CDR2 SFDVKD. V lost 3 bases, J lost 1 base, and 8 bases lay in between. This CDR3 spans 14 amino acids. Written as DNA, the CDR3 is TGTGCCACCAGTGATCGGACAGTCCAAGAGACCCAGTACTTC. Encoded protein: CATSDRTVQETQYF.

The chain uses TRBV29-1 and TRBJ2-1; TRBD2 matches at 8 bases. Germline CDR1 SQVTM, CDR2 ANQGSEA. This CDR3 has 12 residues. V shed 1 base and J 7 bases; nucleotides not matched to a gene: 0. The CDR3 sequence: CSVEGGRNEQFF. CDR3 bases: TGCAGCGTTGAAGGCGGGAGGAATGAGCAGTTCTTC.